This passage covers 24 T cell receptor beta chains from one sample sequenced in a study of blood T cell dynamics during melanoma immunotherapy. The time point: pre-treatment baseline. Data came from immunoSEQ multiplex PCR; TCRdb stores just in-frame clones and leaves some out. Of about 20,000 clones in the sample, 85% to 90% were seen once. Material: blood, obtained from a patient treated with checkpoint blockade. Receptor source: a human donor with melanoma.

The V and J genes are TRBV7-2 and TRBJ2-2; perhaps TRBD2 as D (5 bases). The germline gives CDR1 SGHTA, CDR2 FQGNSA. The CDR3 totals 15 residues. The germline V and J ends were trimmed by 2 bases and 11 bases, with 18 bases remaining between them. The CDR3 DNA reads TGTGCCAGCAGCTTATTTAGTAGAGGGAGTGAAGAGCTGTTTTTT. It codes for CASSLFSRGSEELFF.

The V and J genes are TRBV7-9 and TRBJ2-2; the D gene could be TRBD1 or TRBD2 (5 bases each). Germline values: CDR1 SEHNR, CDR2 FQNEAQ (reference sequence). The CDR3 loop spans 15 amino acids. Trimming took off 3 bases at V and 7 bases at J, with 15 bases between the two ends. The CDR3 nucleotides read TGTGCCAGCAGCTTGGGGGTCGGAGGTGTCGGGGAGCTGTTTTTT. Amino acid sequence: CASSLGVGGVGELFF.

V usage is TRBV18 and J usage is TRBJ2-7; possible D gene TRBD2, 5 bases. Germline V CDR1 and CDR2: KGHSH, LQKENI. With 2 bases removed from V and 5 bases from J, the gap between germline ends came to 10 bases. The CDR3 spans 13 residues. CDR3 region: CASSPLPGDEQYF. Written as DNA, the CDR3 is TGTGCCAGCTCACCATTGCCCGGGGACGAGCAGTACTTC.

The chain combines TRBV6-1 with TRBJ2-5; D not resolved. Germline V gene lookup returns CDR1 MNHNS and CDR2 SASEGT. The germline V and J ends were trimmed by 7 bases and 2 bases, with 14 bases remaining between them. The CDR3 extends over 14 amino acids. CDR3 sequence: CASTLTNLQETQYF. Here the CDR3 DNA reads TGTGCCAGCACACTGACAAATCTACAAGAGACCCAGTACTTC.

The J gene is TRBJ1-2, the V gene TRBV5-1; D ambiguous. The CDR3 consists of 15 residues. V shed 0 bases and J shed 1 base, with 10 bases lying between them. Germline V lookup: CDR1 SGHRS, CDR2 YFSETQ. The DNA for the CDR3 is TGCGCCAGCAGCTTGGTACTGAAGAGTAACTATGGCTACACCTTC. Translation: CASSLVLKSNYGYTF.

This chain links TRBV11-2 with TRBJ2-3; possibly TRBD2 for D (5 bases). Trimming took 5 bases from V and 2 from J, leaving 14 bases between them. CDR3 length equals 15 residues. Germline V gene lookup returns CDR1 SGHAT and CDR2 FQNNGV. The CDR3: CASSPWTGSTDTQYF. CDR3 DNA: TGTGCCAGCAGCCCATGGACTGGATCCACAGATACGCAGTATTTT.

In its sample, this clone was seen once. The V call is TRBV18, the J call TRBJ2-1, with 9 bases identical to TRBD2. Germline V gene data show CDR1 as KGHSH and CDR2 as LQKENI. V gave up 3 bases and J gave up 8 bases; unmatched junction bases: 8. This CDR3 is 15 amino acids long. CDR3 loop: CASSPGTSGFDEQFF. The CDR3 coding sequence is TGTGCCAGCTCACCGGGCACTAGCGGGTTCGATGAGCAGTTCTTC.

The chain employs TRBV6-1 and TRBJ1-5; 7 nucleotides line up with TRBD1. Losses at the gene ends were 6 bases for V and 4 bases for J; bases not matched to a gene: 3. CDR1 and CDR2 from the germline V gene are MNHNS and SASEGT. There are 13 residues in the CDR3. Here the CDR3 reads CASRQGENQPQHF. The CDR3 DNA reads as TGTGCCAGCAGGCAGGGGGAGAATCAGCCCCAGCATTTT.

This clone was counted once. The chain is built from TRBV14 and TRBJ1-2; D is possibly TRBD1 (5 bases). V dropped 1 base and J dropped 4 bases, with 10 bases sitting between them. This CDR3 has 14 residues. Germline lookup yields CDR1 SGHDN and CDR2 FVKESK. DNA of the CDR3: TGTGCCAGCAGCCAAGGCGGGGCTGTCTATGGCTACACCTTC. Encoded protein: CASSQGGAVYGYTF.

The chain recombines TRBV5-1 with TRBJ1-1; 7 bases match TRBD1. Germline-derived CDR1 and CDR2 are SGHRS and YFSETQ. V lost 4 bases to trimming and J lost 4 bases; unmatched junction nucleotides: 7. The CDR3 has 14 residues. The CDR3 coding sequence is TGCGCCAGCAGCGCCTCGACAGGGCGCACTGAAGCTTTCTTT. It translates to CASSASTGRTEAFF.

In its sample, this clone was seen a few times. CDR3 sequence (DNA): TGTGCCAGCAGATTCCCGCTACCTGGAAACACCATATATTTT. Translating gives CASRFPLPGNTIYF. The rearrangement joins TRBV11-2 to TRBJ1-3; D not resolved. The V end lost 6 bases, the J end lost 2 bases, and 11 bases lay between the germline ends. Looked up from germline, CDR1 is SGHAT and CDR2 is FQNNGV. This CDR3 spans 14 amino acids.

The sample holds one count of this clone. This sequence joins TRBV18 and TRBJ1-1; D not certain. CDR3 length equals 15 residues. V lost 2 bases to trimming and J lost 4 bases, with 14 bases between them. CDR1 is KGHSH and CDR2 is LQKENI in the germline V gene. The CDR3 is CASSPSSVSSTEAFF. The CDR3 coding sequence is TGTGCCAGCTCACCATCGTCAGTATCAAGCACTGAAGCTTTCTTT.

The V and J genes are TRBV7-8 and TRBJ1-1; 8 bases map to TRBD1. V shed 1 base and J 3 bases; nucleotides not matched to a gene: 7. The V gene's germline CDR1 is SGHVS and CDR2 FQNEAQ. The CDR3 covers 16 residues. DNA of the CDR3: TGTGCCAGCAGCTTAGAGGTAGACAGGGGTTACACTGAAGCTTTCTTT. The encoded protein is CASSLEVDRGYTEAFF.

In this sample, this clone turned up once. The CDR3 coding sequence is TGTGCCAGCAGTGACTTGAATAAACCCACTGAAGCTTTCTTT. Protein product: CASSDLNKPTEAFF. The rearrangement links TRBV6-4 to TRBJ1-1, with D unclear. The CDR3 has 14 residues. Germline lookup yields CDR1 MRHNA and CDR2 SNTAGT. V was trimmed by 1 base and J by 4 bases, leaving 10 bases between them.

The genes are TRBV5-4 and TRBJ1-6; D is possibly TRBD1 (6 bases). The germline V and J ends were trimmed by 0 bases and 9 bases, with 13 bases remaining between them. Per the germline V gene, CDR1 is SGHNT and CDR2 is YYREEE (reference sequence). The CDR3 is 15 amino acids. CDR3 sequence (DNA): TGTGCCAGCAGCTTGGTTGGAGGGGGAACTTCACCCCTCCACTTT. Its protein is CASSLVGGGTSPLHF. The whole variable domain, filled in from reference TRBV5-4 and TRBJ1-6, reads ETGVTQSPTHLIKTRGQQVTLRCSSQSGHNTVSWYQQALGQGPQFIFQYYREEENGRGNFPPRFSGLQFPNYSSELNVNALELDDSALYLCASSLVGGGTSPLHFGNGTRLTVT.

This chain joins TRBV19 and TRBJ2-3; D unclear. The V end was cut by 3 bases, the J end by 4 bases, with 17 bases between. The length of the CDR3 is 16 residues. Germline assignment: CDR1 LNHDA and CDR2 SQIVND (reference sequence). Written as DNA, the CDR3 is TGTGCCAGTAGTATTACCCGGAGCCGGATCGCAGATACGCAGTATTTT. Translation: CASSITRSRIADTQYF.

The V gene is TRBV6-6, the J gene TRBJ1-1, with TRBD1 as a possible D gene (5 bases). The germline CDR1 and CDR2 sequences are MNHNY and SVGAGI (reference sequence). The V end was cut by 6 bases, the J end by 0 bases, with 8 bases between. This CDR3 comprises 13 residues. CDR3 DNA: TGTGCCAGCAGCTCACAGGTGAACACTGAAGCTTTCTTT. Translated: CASSSQVNTEAFF.

This clone was observed once. The chain uses TRBV30 and TRBJ1-6, with D uncertain. This CDR3 comprises 15 residues. The V end was cut by 1 base, the J end by 6 bases, with 13 bases between. Germline-derived CDR1 and CDR2 are GTSNPN and SVGIG (reference sequence). The CDR3 nucleotides are TGTGCCTGGAGTGCCCGAAGTGGAAGTAATTCACCCCTCCACTTT. Translating it yields CAWSARSGSNSPLHF.

This clone was seen once. CDR3 coding DNA: TGTGCCAGCAGCGTAGATAGCAGGCCCCCTAGCTCCTACGAGCAGTACTTC. Translated, it gives CASSVDSRPPSSYEQYF. This chain connects TRBV9 to TRBJ2-7; D is uncertain. Germline CDR1 and CDR2: SGDLS and YYNGEE. The V gene lost 0 bases and the J gene lost 0 bases, with 16 bases spanning the gap. This CDR3 is 17 amino acids long.

In this sample, this clone turned up once. This chain links TRBV11-2 with TRBJ2-5; TRBD2 agrees at 8 bases. J gave up 4 bases and V 1 base, and 8 bases lay outside the gene matches. The CDR3 spans 16 residues. Germline CDR1 and CDR2: SGHAT and FQNNGV. The CDR3 DNA sequence: TGTGCCAGCAGCTTAGGGATTAGCGGGGAGGGAGAGACCCAGTACTTC. Protein sequence: CASSLGISGEGETQYF.

This chain's CDR3 is CASSPITQGRYEQYF. The DNA for the CDR3 is TGTGCCAGCAGTCCTATCACACAGGGGAGGTACGAGCAGTACTTC. This chain uses TRBV6-6 with TRBJ2-7; D might be TRBD1 (7 bases). The CDR3 is 15 residues long. The V end was cut by 5 bases, the J end by 4 bases, with 18 bases between. Germline CDR1 is MNHNY and CDR2 is SVGAGI (reference sequence).

This chain connects TRBV7-3 to TRBJ2-5; D uncertain. In germline, CDR1 is SGHTA, CDR2 FQGTGA. With 1 base removed from V and 4 bases from J, the gap between germline ends came to 7 bases. CDR3 length: 13 residues. The CDR3 here is CASSLRHGETQYF. The CDR3 bases are TGTGCCAGCAGCTTAAGGCACGGAGAGACCCAGTACTTC. Variable domain in full (rest from reference TRBV7-3 and TRBJ2-5): GAGVSQTPSNKVTEKGKYVELRCDPISGHTALYWYRQSLGQGPEFLIYFQGTGAADDSGLPNDRFFAVRPEGSVSTLKIQRTERGDSAVYLCASSLRHGETQYFGPGTRLLVL.

The V and J genes are TRBV18 and TRBJ2-3, with D perhaps TRBD2 (6 bases). The CDR3 extends over 15 amino acids. Germline CDR1 and CDR2: KGHSH and LQKENI. V gave up 5 bases and J gave up 3 bases, with 15 bases separating them. The CDR3 spells CASSAPGRRTDTQYF. Written as DNA, the CDR3 is TGTGCCAGCTCAGCCCCAGGGAGGCGGACAGATACGCAGTATTTT.

V is TRBV6-5 and J is TRBJ1-6, with D hard to call. The CDR3 runs to 14 residues. The germline V gene encodes CDR1 MNHEY and CDR2 SVGAGI. V was trimmed by 9 bases and J by 7 bases, leaving 16 bases between them. CDR3 nucleotide sequence: TGTGCCAGTCAAACCAGTGCACGCAATTCACCCCTCCACTTT. Its translation: CASQTSARNSPLHF.